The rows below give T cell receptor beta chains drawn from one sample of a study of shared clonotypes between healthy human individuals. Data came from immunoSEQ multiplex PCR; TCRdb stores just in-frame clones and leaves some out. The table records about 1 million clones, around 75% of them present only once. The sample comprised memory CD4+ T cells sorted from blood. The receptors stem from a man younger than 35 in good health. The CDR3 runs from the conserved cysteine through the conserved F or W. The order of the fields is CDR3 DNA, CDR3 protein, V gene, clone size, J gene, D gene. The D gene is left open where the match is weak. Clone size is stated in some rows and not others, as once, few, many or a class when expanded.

TGTGCCAGCAGCCAGGGACAGCCTAATGAAAAACTGTTTTTT,CASSQGQPNEKLFF,TRBV7-9,NA,TRBJ1-4,TRBD1
TGTGCCAGCAGTTTACAAGGGACAGGGGCTACCGGGGAGCTGTTTTTT,CASSLQGTGATGELFF,TRBV27,once,TRBJ2-2,TRBD1
TGTGCCAGCTCACCACTTCGGGGTCCAGACTATGGCTACACCTTC,CASSPLRGPDYGYTF,TRBV18,once,TRBJ1-2,NA
TGTGCCAGCAGCTTCGTAGGGGGCCGGGGCAATCAGCCCCAGCATTTT,CASSFVGGRGNQPQHF,TRBV7-9,few,TRBJ1-5,TRBD1
TGTGCCAGCAGCTCCGACAGGGGGACTAATGAAAAACTGTTTTTT,CASSSDRGTNEKLFF,TRBV7-2,NA,TRBJ1-4,TRBD1
TGTGCCAGCAGCTTAGCCAACAGGGGCGCTGAAGCTTTCTTT,CASSLANRGAEAFF,TRBV11-2,NA,TRBJ1-1,TRBD1
TGTGCCAGCAGTTACCGGGGGTTCGACACTGAAGCTTTCTTT,CASSYRGFDTEAFF,TRBV6-5,NA,TRBJ1-1,NA
TGTGCCAGCAGCGTAGCTGGTGGACGGGAGGGGAACAATGAGCAGTTCTTC,CASSVAGGREGNNEQFF,TRBV9,NA,TRBJ2-1,TRBD2
TGTGCCAGCAGGGCGGGGAGCACAGATACGCAGTATTTT,CASRAGSTDTQYF,TRBV2,NA,TRBJ2-3,NA
TGTGCCAGCAGCCCCAGAGCTAGCGGGGGAACAGATACGCAGTATTTT,CASSPRASGGTDTQYF,TRBV11-2,few,TRBJ2-3,TRBD2
TGCGCCAGCAGAGAGACTAGCGGACCATACAATGAGCAGTTCTTC,CASRETSGPYNEQFF,TRBV5-1,once,TRBJ2-1,TRBD2
TGTGCCAGCAGCTTAAACGCAGGTTCAGGCAATCAGCCCCAGCATTTT,CASSLNAGSGNQPQHF,TRBV7-9,NA,TRBJ1-5,NA
TGCGCCAGCAGCTTGGACCCCGGGACTACCAAAAACATTCAGTACTTC,CASSLDPGTTKNIQYF,TRBV5-1,NA,TRBJ2-4,TRBD2
TGTGCCAGCAGCCGCGGGACTAGCGGACAAGAGACCCAGTACTTC,CASSRGTSGQETQYF,TRBV7-2,NA,TRBJ2-5,TRBD2
TGCGCCAGCAGCCAGATCGGACGGAATAGCAATCAGCCCCAGCATTTT,CASSQIGRNSNQPQHF,TRBV4-1,few,TRBJ1-5,NA
TGTGCCATCAGTGAGTCGGGGGGCGCATTCGAGCAGTACTTC,CAISESGGAFEQYF,TRBV10-3,few,TRBJ2-7,NA
TGTGCCAGTAGTATAGTAACGGATAATTCACCCCTCCACTTT,CASSIVTDNSPLHF,TRBV19,few,TRBJ1-6,NA
TGTGCCAGCTCACCGCACAGGGGTGGGAGAGCTTTCTTT,CASSPHRGGRAFF,TRBV18,NA,TRBJ1-1,TRBD1
TGTGCCAGCTCACCAAGGACGGGGAATCCCTACGAGCAGTACTTC,CASSPRTGNPYEQYF,TRBV18,NA,TRBJ2-7,NA
TGCGCCAGCAGCTTGGAGGCAGGACGCAATCAGCCCCAGCATTTT,CASSLEAGRNQPQHF,TRBV5-1,NA,TRBJ1-5,NA
TGTGCCAGCAGCTTAGGGGCCGGATCCTACGAGCAGTACTTC,CASSLGAGSYEQYF,TRBV7-3,NA,TRBJ2-7,NA
TGTGCCATCAGTGAGGGGCCAAATCCTAACTATGGCTACACCTTC,CAISEGPNPNYGYTF,TRBV10-3,NA,TRBJ1-2,NA
TGTGCCAGTAGTGTCCGGGATGAGCAGTTCTTC,CASSVRDEQFF,TRBV19,NA,TRBJ2-1,NA